This T cell receptor (beta chain) was captured in a study of shared clonotypes between healthy human individuals. Study-wide findings and caveats: Generation of non-shared clonotypes was less probable than generation of clonotypes shared by all four donors.

Deletions cut 2 bases from V and 4 bases from J, with 8 bases between. The CDR3 spans 13 residues. CDR1 is MNHNY, CDR2 SVGAGI, per germline (reference sequence). In the case of this clone: Its antigen remains unidentified.

An even split of each subset's genomic DNA across several immunoSEQ plates was performed. Assay: immunoSEQ multiplex PCR; the TCRdb copy retains only in-frame clones and omits some. The table has around 2.5 million clones, roughly 93% seen once. The receptor comes from a man between 18 and 29 years old in good health. Some clones in this sample may be carry-over from other donors' samples. Source material: naive CD4+ T cells from PBMCs. Subset denoted: CD45RA+ positively selected. The J gene is TRBJ1-2, the V gene TRBV6-6; no reliable D call. CDR3 DNA: TGTGCCAGCAGTTACCGGCAGTCCTATGGCTACACCTTC. This translates into CASSYRQSYGYTF.